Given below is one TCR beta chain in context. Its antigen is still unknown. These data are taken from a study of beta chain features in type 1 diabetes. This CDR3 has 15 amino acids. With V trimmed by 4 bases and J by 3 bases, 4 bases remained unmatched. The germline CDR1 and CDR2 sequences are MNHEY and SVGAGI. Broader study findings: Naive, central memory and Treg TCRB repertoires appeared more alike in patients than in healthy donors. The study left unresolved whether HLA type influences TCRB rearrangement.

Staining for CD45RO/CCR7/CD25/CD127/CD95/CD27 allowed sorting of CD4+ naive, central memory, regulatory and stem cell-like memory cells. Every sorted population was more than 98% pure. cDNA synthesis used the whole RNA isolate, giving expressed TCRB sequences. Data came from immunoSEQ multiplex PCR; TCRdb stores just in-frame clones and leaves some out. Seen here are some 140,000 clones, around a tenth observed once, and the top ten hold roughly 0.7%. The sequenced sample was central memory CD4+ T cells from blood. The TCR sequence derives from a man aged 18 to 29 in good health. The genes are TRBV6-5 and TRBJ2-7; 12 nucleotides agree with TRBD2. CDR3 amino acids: CASSSTSGGGYEQYF. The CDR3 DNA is TGTGCCAGCAGTTCGACTAGCGGGGGAGGCTACGAGCAGTACTTC.